This passage covers 7 T cell receptor beta chains from one sample sequenced in a study of CD8 T cells in ankylosing spondylitis. TCRdb processed the 5' RACE reads anew with MiXCR; each CDR3 protein has one entry. Of over 95,000 distinct CDR3 sequences listed, 7.5% to 9% are singletons. Sequenced material: blood, either unsorted or a sorted T cell fraction (not recorded which). These receptors all stem from a male donor with ankylosing spondylitis or in good health (not recorded which).

At least ten counts were recorded for this clonotype. The V gene is TRBV7-2, the J gene TRBJ2-3; D might be TRBD1 (5 bases). The CDR3 extends over 16 amino acids. In germline, CDR1 is SGHTA, CDR2 FQGNSA. Trimming pared 1 base from V and 3 bases from J, leaving 14 bases between. CDR3 protein: CASSLVGAFYTDTQYF. CDR3 bases: TGTGCCAGCAGCTTAGTAGGGGCGTTTTATACAGATACGCAGTATTTT.

This clonotype was counted many times. The J gene is TRBJ1-1, the V gene TRBV4-3; D unresolved. Per germline, CDR1 LGHNA and CDR2 YSLEER. V was cut by 1 base and J by 7 bases, with 13 bases left in between. CDR3 length equals 14 residues. CDR3 coding DNA: TGCGCCAGCAGCCAAGTATTGCTTGCACATGAAGCTTTCTTT. Amino acid sequence: CASSQVLLAHEAFF.

This clonotype has a count of ten or more. This rearrangement joins TRBV6-2 or TRBV6-3 to TRBJ1-2; D gene uncertain. V shed 2 bases and J shed 8 bases, with 9 bases lying between them. Germline V CDR1 and CDR2: MNHEY, SVGEGT. The CDR3 covers 12 residues. CDR3 protein: CASSYETRGYTF. Written as DNA, the CDR3 is TGTGCCAGCAGTTACGAGACCCGGGGCTACACCTTC.

In its sample, this clonotype was seen many times. The rearrangement links TRBV29-1 to TRBJ1-2; possible D gene TRBD1, 5 bases. V lost 6 bases and J 8 bases, leaving 10 bases between the germline ends. The CDR3 has 10 amino acids. CDR1 and CDR2 (germline): SQVTM, ANQGSEA. DNA of the CDR3: TGCAGCGTCGGGACGACGGGCTACACCTTC. Protein: CSVGTTGYTF.

The chain carries TRBV7-2 and TRBJ2-7; the match to TRBD1 covers 8 bases. CDR3 length equals 14 residues. CDR1 is SGHTA, CDR2 FQGNSA, per germline. Trimming removed 2 bases from V and 4 bases from J; junction bases left unmatched: 4. In nucleotides, the CDR3 is TGTGCCAGCAGCTTATGGACAGGGTCTTACGAGCAGTACTTC. It yields the protein CASSLWTGSYEQYF.

This clonotype was seen a handful of times. This sequence joins TRBV7-9 and TRBJ2-1; tentative D call: TRBD1 (5 bases). Trimming took 1 base from V and 7 from J, leaving 11 bases between them. Germline-derived CDR1 and CDR2 are SEHNR and FQNEAQ (reference sequence). There are 14 residues in the CDR3. CDR3 coding DNA: TGTGCCAGCAGCTTAGGACAGCCAGGAAATGAGCAGTTCTTC. Amino acid sequence: CASSLGQPGNEQFF. The variable domain in full, completed from reference TRBV7-9 and TRBJ2-1, reads DTGVSQNPRHKITKRGQNVTFRCDPISEHNRLYWYRQTLGQGPEFLTYFQNEAQLEKSRLLSDRFSAERPKGSFSTLEIQRTEQGDSAMYLCASSLGQPGNEQFFGPGTRLTVL.

This clonotype was recorded at least ten times. The chain uses TRBV9 and TRBJ2-2, with a possible D match to TRBD2 (5 bases). Trimming cost V 7 bases and J 4 bases, with 17 bases left between them. The CDR3 is made up of 15 amino acids. The V gene's germline CDR1 is SGDLS and CDR2 YYNGEE. In nucleotides, the CDR3 is TGTGCCAGCTCCCCCTCGCTAGCCGTCACCGGGGAGCTGTTTTTT. This encodes CASSPSLAVTGELFF. The full variable domain, rest sourced from reference TRBV9 and TRBJ2-2, is DSGVTQTPKHLITATGQRVTLRCSPRSGDLSVYWYQQSLDQGLQFLIQYYNGEERAKGNILERFSAQQFPDLHSELNLSSLELGDSALYFCASSPSLAVTGELFFGEGSRLTVL.